This T cell receptor (beta chain) appears in the sequencing data of a study of siplizumab effects on memory and regulatory T cells. Data came from immunoSEQ multiplex PCR; TCRdb stores just in-frame clones and leaves some out. Of 56,000 or so clones listed, around 97% are singletons. Sequenced sample: naive CD8+ T cells sorted from blood. This sequence was found in a human donor in good health.

The CDR3 DNA sequence: TGCAGCGTTGAAGATCGGACCAGGGGGTATGACACTGAAGCTTTCTTT. This translates into CSVEDRTRGYDTEAFF. The J gene is TRBJ1-1, the V gene TRBV29-1; 7 bases match TRBD1. J was trimmed by 3 bases and V by 0 bases; bases with no gene match: 10. The CDR3 has 16 amino acids. Looked up from germline, CDR1 is SQVTM and CDR2 is ANQGSEA.